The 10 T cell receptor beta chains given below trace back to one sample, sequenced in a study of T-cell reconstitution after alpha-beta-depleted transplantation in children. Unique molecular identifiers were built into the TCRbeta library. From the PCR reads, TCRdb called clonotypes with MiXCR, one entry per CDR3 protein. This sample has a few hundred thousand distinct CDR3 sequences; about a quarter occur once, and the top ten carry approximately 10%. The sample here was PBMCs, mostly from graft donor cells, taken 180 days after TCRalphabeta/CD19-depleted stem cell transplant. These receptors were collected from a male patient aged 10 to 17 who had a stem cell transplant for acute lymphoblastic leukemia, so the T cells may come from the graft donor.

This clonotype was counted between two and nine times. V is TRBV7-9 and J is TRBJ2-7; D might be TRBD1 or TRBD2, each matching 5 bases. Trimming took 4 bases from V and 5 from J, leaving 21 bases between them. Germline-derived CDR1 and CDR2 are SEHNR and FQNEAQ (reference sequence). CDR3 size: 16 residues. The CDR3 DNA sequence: TGTGCCAGCAGCTCACGGGGCGGGTTGCTGGGCGACGAGCAGTACTTC. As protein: CASSSRGGLLGDEQYF.

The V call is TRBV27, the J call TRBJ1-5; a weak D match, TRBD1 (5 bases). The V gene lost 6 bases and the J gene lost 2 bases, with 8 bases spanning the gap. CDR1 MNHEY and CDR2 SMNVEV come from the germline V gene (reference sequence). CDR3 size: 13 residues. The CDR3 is CASRQGGNQPQHF. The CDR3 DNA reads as TGTGCCAGCAGGCAGGGCGGCAATCAGCCCCAGCATTTT.

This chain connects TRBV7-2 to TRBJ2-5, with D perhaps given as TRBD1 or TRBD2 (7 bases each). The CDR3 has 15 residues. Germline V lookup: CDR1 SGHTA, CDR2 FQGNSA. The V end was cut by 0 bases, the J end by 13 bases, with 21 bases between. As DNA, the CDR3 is TGTGCCAGCAGCTTAGCCAGGGGAGGGGGCACTGTCCCGTACTTC. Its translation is CASSLARGGGTVPYF. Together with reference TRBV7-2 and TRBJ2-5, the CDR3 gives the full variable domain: GAGVSQSPSNKVTEKGKDVELRCDPISGHTALYWYRQSLGQGLEFLIYFQGNSAPDKSGLPSDRFSAERTGGSVSTLTIQRTQQEDSAVYLCASSLARGGGTVPYFGPGTRLLVL.

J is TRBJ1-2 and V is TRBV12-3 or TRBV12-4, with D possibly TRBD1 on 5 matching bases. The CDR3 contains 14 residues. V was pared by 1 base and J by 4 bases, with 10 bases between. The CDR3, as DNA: TGTGCCAGCAGTTTAGGAGCAGGGTTCTATGGCTACACCTTC. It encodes CASSLGAGFYGYTF.

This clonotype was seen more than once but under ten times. CDR3 in DNA: TGTGCCTACGGGGAAGAAAACTATGGCTACACCTTC. It codes for CAYGEENYGYTF. The chain joins TRBV25-1 to TRBJ1-2, with D uncertain. This CDR3 has 12 amino acids. Germline values: CDR1 MGHDK, CDR2 SYGVNS. V lost 11 bases, J lost 2 bases, and 12 bases lay in between.

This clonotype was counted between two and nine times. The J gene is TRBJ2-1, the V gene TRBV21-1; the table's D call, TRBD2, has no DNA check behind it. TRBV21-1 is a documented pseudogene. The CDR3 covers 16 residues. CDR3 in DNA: TGTGCCAGCAGGCCCACTAGCGCCAAGTCCTACAATGAGCAGTTCTTC. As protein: CASRPTSAKSYNEQFF.

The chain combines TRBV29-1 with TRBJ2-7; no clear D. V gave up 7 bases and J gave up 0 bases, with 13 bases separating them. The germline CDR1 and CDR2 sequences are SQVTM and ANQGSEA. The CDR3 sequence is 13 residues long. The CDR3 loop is CSAWQDPSYEQYF. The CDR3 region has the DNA TGCAGCGCCTGGCAGGACCCCTCCTACGAGCAGTACTTC.

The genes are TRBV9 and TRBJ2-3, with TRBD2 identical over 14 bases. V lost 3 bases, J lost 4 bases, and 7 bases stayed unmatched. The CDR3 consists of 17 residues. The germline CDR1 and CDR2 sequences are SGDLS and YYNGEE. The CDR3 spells CASSAPPGLAGADTQYF. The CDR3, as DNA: TGTGCCAGCAGCGCCCCACCGGGACTAGCGGGAGCAGATACGCAGTATTTT.

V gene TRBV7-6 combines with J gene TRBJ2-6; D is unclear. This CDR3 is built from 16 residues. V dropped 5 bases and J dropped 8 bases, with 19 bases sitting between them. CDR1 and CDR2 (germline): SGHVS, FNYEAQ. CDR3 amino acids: CASSPIDSLGTNVLTF. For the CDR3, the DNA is TGTGCCAGCAGCCCCATAGACTCCTTAGGGACCAACGTCCTGACTTTC.

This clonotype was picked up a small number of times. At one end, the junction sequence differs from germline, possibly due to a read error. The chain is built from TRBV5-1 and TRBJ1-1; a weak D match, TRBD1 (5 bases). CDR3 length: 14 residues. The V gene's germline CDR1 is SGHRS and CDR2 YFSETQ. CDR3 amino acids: CASSWQGQNTEAFF. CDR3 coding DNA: TGTGCCAGCAGCTGGCAGGGCCAGAACACTGAAGCTTTCTTT.